Below are 15 T cell receptor beta chains sequenced from a single sample in a study of cytomegalovirus exposure and HLA in healthy donors. A multiplex PCR was run with 60 Vbeta primers and 13 Jbeta primers. Repertoires were generated with immunoSEQ multiplex PCR, while TCRdb's copy carries only in-frame clones and drops some. The table includes fewer than 250,000 clones, under 80% detected once. The sequencing sample was made of PBMCs. The receptors were gathered from a man between 25 and 39 years old in good health and CMV-seropositive.

V gene TRBV5-5 combines with J gene TRBJ2-7, with 8 bases fitting TRBD1. The CDR3 runs 15 residues. V lost 5 bases, J lost 3 bases, and 10 bases stayed unmatched. CDR1 and CDR2 (germline): SGHKS, YYEKEE (reference sequence). CDR3: CASSLQGGPFYEQYF. CDR3 in DNA: TGTGCCAGCAGTCTACAGGGGGGCCCCTTCTACGAGCAGTACTTC.

This clone was seen a handful of times. The J gene is TRBJ1-6, the V gene TRBV7-9; D remains ambiguous. This CDR3 is built from 16 residues. Germline-derived CDR1 and CDR2 are SEHNR and FQNEAQ (reference sequence). Trimming shortened V by 1 base and J by 0 bases, and 7 bases separated the two germline ends. CDR3 sequence (DNA): TGTGCCAGCAGCTTAGACGCGAGCTCCTATAATTCACCCCTCCACTTT. It specifies CASSLDASSYNSPLHF.

The rearrangement links TRBV29-1 to TRBJ1-2; 7 bases line up with TRBD1. CDR1 SQVTM and CDR2 ANQGSEA come from the germline V gene. V trimming: 4 bases; J trimming: 4 bases; junction bases outside the gene matches: 6. The CDR3 is 13 residues long. CDR3 in amino acids: CSVGSGGLYGYTF. The CDR3 DNA follows: TGCAGCGTTGGCTCAGGGGGACTCTATGGCTACACCTTC.

This clone was detected only once. A read error may produce the germline difference seen at one junction end. The chain uses TRBV7-7 and TRBJ2-3; D is unresolved. The CDR3 has 14 amino acids. Germline V gene lookup returns CDR1 SSHAT and CDR2 FNYEAQ (reference sequence). The CDR3 region has the DNA TGTGCTAGCAGCTTAAACGCGGCGGCTGATACGCAGTATTTT. Protein: CASSLNAAADTQYF.

This rearrangement joins TRBV9 to TRBJ2-7; D is possibly TRBD1 (6 bases). CDR3 length: 15 residues. Deletions cut 2 bases from V and 5 bases from J, with 17 bases between. In germline, CDR1 is SGDLS, CDR2 YYNGEE. This CDR3 reads CASSVEPKGDHEQYF. The CDR3 nucleotides are TGTGCCAGCAGCGTCGAGCCCAAGGGGGACCACGAGCAGTACTTC.

The table lists this clone with a few counts. V is TRBV11-1 and J is TRBJ1-2; D gene ambiguous. Germline CDR1 and CDR2: SGHAT and FQDESV (reference sequence). The length of the CDR3 is 13 residues. Trimming shortened V by 1 base and J by 4 bases, and 7 bases separated the two germline ends. The CDR3 loop reads CASSLEQTYGYTF. The CDR3 coding sequence is TGTGCCAGCAGCTTAGAACAGACCTATGGCTACACCTTC.

This chain joins TRBV5-4 and TRBJ2-1; D gene unclear. There are 14 residues in the CDR3. V was shortened by 4 bases and J by 0 bases, with 8 bases between the two germline ends. From germline, CDR1 is SGHNT and CDR2 YYREEE (reference sequence). The CDR3 DNA reads TGTGCCAGCAGCACTACGGCCTCCTACAATGAGCAGTTCTTC. Its translation is CASSTTASYNEQFF. The whole variable domain, remainder taken from reference TRBV5-4 and TRBJ2-1, is ETGVTQSPTHLIKTRGQQVTLRCSSQSGHNTVSWYQQALGQGPQFIFQYYREEENGRGNFPPRFSGLQFPNYSSELNVNALELDDSALYLCASSTTASYNEQFFGPGTRLTVL.

This clone has more than one count but fewer than ten. The J gene is TRBJ2-3, the V gene TRBV27, with 9 bases identical to TRBD2. Germline CDR1 MNHEY, CDR2 SMNVEV (reference sequence). The length of the CDR3 is 15 residues. V shed 6 bases, J shed 6 bases, and the junction held 10 bases outside the gene matches. The CDR3 loop is CASSPLAGPPDTQYF. DNA of the CDR3: TGTGCCAGCAGCCCCCTAGCGGGACCCCCCGATACGCAGTATTTT.

This chain links TRBV27 with TRBJ2-1; 7 bases agree with TRBD2. The CDR3 sequence is 14 residues long. Trimming at V came to 3 bases and at J to 9 bases, leaving 8 bases not matched to a gene. CDR1 MNHEY and CDR2 SMNVEV come from the germline V gene (reference sequence). CDR3 loop: CASSFTSGVGEQFF. Here the CDR3 DNA reads TGTGCCAGCAGTTTTACAAGCGGGGTCGGTGAGCAGTTCTTC.

CDR3 region: CSVDREGSYNEQFF. As DNA, the CDR3 is TGCAGCGTGGACAGGGAGGGCTCCTACAATGAGCAGTTCTTC. This chain links TRBV29-1 with TRBJ2-1; D perhaps matches TRBD1 (8 bases). The germline gives CDR1 SQVTM, CDR2 ANQGSEA. The CDR3 has 14 amino acids. V gave up 6 bases and J gave up 0 bases, with 12 bases separating them.

This clone was counted between two and nine times. This rearrangement joins TRBV11-2 to TRBJ2-7; 10 positions agree with TRBD2. Germline CDR1 SGHAT, CDR2 FQNNGV. Trimming cost V 5 bases and J 6 bases; bases outside gene matches: 10. The CDR3 is 15 residues long. CDR3 amino acids: CASSGGASGSGEQYF. CDR3 in DNA: TGTGCCAGCAGCGGAGGGGCTAGCGGGAGCGGCGAGCAGTACTTC.

The J gene is TRBJ2-1, the V gene TRBV30; TRBD2 aligns across 10 bases. Trimming took 4 bases from V and 4 from J; bases not matched to a gene: 4. Germline values: CDR1 GTSNPN, CDR2 SVGIG (reference sequence). This CDR3 has 14 residues. The CDR3: CAWTPLAGYNEQFF. In nucleotides, the CDR3 is TGTGCCTGGACCCCACTAGCGGGGTACAATGAGCAGTTCTTC.

This clone was recorded a few times. V gene TRBV9 combines with J gene TRBJ2-7; D may be TRBD1 (5 bases). This CDR3 is 15 amino acids long. V was cut by 4 bases and J by 2 bases, with 16 bases left in between. CDR1 SGDLS and CDR2 YYNGEE come from the germline V gene. This CDR3 is CASSLTGEATYEQYF. In DNA, the CDR3 is TGTGCCAGCAGCCTTACAGGCGAGGCCACCTACGAGCAGTACTTC.

This chain connects TRBV7-9 to TRBJ2-7, with 7 bases lining up with TRBD2. There are 15 residues in the CDR3. Per germline, CDR1 SEHNR and CDR2 FQNEAQ (reference sequence). J was trimmed by 3 bases and V by 1 base; bases with no gene match: 6. This chain's CDR3 is CASSLGGGPFYEQYF. The CDR3, as DNA: TGTGCCAGCAGCTTAGGGGGGGGACCGTTCTACGAGCAGTACTTC.

The chain employs TRBV6-5 and TRBJ2-3; 8 bases agree with TRBD2. The length of the CDR3 is 16 residues. V gave up 2 bases and J gave up 1 base; unmatched junction bases: 5. Germline V lookup: CDR1 MNHEY, CDR2 SVGAGI. The CDR3 reads CASSYPFSGGTDTQYF. In DNA, the CDR3 is TGTGCCAGCAGTTACCCCTTTAGCGGGGGCACAGATACGCAGTATTTT.